This T cell receptor beta chain came from a study of T cell responses to AZD1222 COVID-19 vaccine (dated by TCRdb to the early 2020s). Concerning the study at large: TCR sequencing covered 230 or so trial participants: about 210 given two doses of AZD1222 and 26 given two doses of MenACWY control vaccine. Trial participants were enrolled by age into subgroups of 18-55, 56-69 and 70-plus years, and roughly 150, 30 and 60 TCR-sequenced participants, respectively, were included in these subgroups. Results and caveats for the whole study, not just this receptor: Only six AZD1222 recipients were SARS-CoV-2 seropositive at baseline, limiting conclusions about previously exposed vaccinees. Nearly half of unique spike-specific TCRs reportedly recognized epitopes outside regions mutated in the B.1.351 and B.1.1.7 variants. A significant rise in spike-specific TCR breadth and depth was observed after two AZD1222 doses relative to day 0 and relative to MenACWY recipients. Because no day 14 peak-response samples were available, the repertoires could be characterized only after the peak T cell response. CD4 TCRs associated with the vaccine covered the entire spike protein, and the dominant responses were in regions 160-218 and 743-854. In the small 56-69-year group, the increase in depth fell short of significance, most likely because of low power. Most participants were white British and females outnumbered males, and the authors suggested that clonal diversity may have been underestimated.

V is cut back by 0 bases and J by 4 bases, with 8 bases in the junction unmatched. CDR1 and CDR2 (MNHEY, SMNVEV) derive from the germline V gene (reference sequence). From the cysteine up to the phenylalanine, the CDR3 has a length of 17 residues. The kept DNA is CDR3 alone, 51 bases in frame from the first base. The time point label on this specimen signifies: about 28 days (+/-7) after the second vaccine dose. Because spike-specific TCR depth and breadth did not differ between the two schedules, AZD1222 recipients who got a second dose at roughly 4 weeks were pooled with those who got a second dose at roughly 12 weeks. Vaccinee samples were obtained from the UK trials COV001 and COV002, which included a single-blind randomized controlled phase 2/3 trial of AZD1222 (ChAdOx1 nCoV-19) in healthy adults. For TCRbeta chain sequencing, PBMC samples from trial participants were taken at day 0 and at day 28 after the second dose.

The CDR3 regions of human TCRbeta chains were analyzed by immunosequencing. As for the original processing: TCRs in the repertoires were compared against a reference library of SARS-CoV-2-specific TCRs that had been generated with the MIRA antigen-specificity platform. Breadth was defined as the fraction of unique TCRs that were SARS-CoV-2-associated, and depth was defined as the fraction of total T cells that were SARS-CoV-2-associated. Using the MIRA data, each spike-specific TCR was assigned both to the spike region to which the TCR was reactive and to a CD4 or CD8 class. Log10-transformed breadth and depth values were compared by one-way ANOVA with Sidak's multiple comparisons tests. TCRdb obtained this table from immuneACCESS and retained in-frame rearrangements with V and J assigned. These tables miss some clones; where compared with another copy, unresolved V genes account for less than half of the shortfall, and the remainder is unexplained. The V and J calls and clone size are taken from that table; D and trimming were inferred from the DNA. This sample lists around 170,000 clones; 70% to 90% were detected once. The ten largest clones represent 11% of the sample.

On this clone itself: The specificity of this receptor is unknown. It has no much larger one-base neighbor in the sample; base qualities were not kept.

Sequencing used peripheral blood, obtained 28 days after the second AZD1222 dose. The rearrangement combines TRBV27 with TRBJ2-3, and TRBD2 aligns with 9 junction nucleotides. The origin of this receptor is an adult who received the AZD1222 COVID-19 vaccine. The DNA sequence is TGTGCCAGCAGTTTATCGTTTGCGGGAGGGCGGGCAGATACGCAGTATTTT. Its translation reads: CASSLSFAGGRADTQYF.